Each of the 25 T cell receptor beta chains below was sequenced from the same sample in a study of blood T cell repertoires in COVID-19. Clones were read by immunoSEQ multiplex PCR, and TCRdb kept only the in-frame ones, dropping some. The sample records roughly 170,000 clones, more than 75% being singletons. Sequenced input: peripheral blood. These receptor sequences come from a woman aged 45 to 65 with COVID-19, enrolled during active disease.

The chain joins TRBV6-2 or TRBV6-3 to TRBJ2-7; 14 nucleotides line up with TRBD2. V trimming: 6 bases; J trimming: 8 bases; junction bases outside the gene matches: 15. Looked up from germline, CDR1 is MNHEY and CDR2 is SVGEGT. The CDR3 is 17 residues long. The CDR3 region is CASSLMGLAGDTKQQYF. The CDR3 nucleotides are TGTGCCAGCAGCCTGATGGGACTAGCGGGGGACACTAAGCAGCAGTACTTC.

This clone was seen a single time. The CDR3 nucleotides read TGCGGGGCTAGCTCCTACAATGAGCAGTTCTTC. Residues: CGASSYNEQFF. The J gene is TRBJ2-1, the V gene TRBV29-1; the D gene is possibly TRBD1 (5 bases). The CDR3 sequence is 11 residues long. Germline V gene lookup returns CDR1 SQVTM and CDR2 ANQGSEA.

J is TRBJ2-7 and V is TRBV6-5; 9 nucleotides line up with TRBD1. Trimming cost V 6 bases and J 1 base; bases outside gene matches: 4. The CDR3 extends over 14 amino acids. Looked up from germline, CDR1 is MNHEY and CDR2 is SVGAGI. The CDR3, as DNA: TGTGCCAGCAGGGCGGGACAGGGTTCCTACGAGCAGTACTTC. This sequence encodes CASRAGQGSYEQYF.

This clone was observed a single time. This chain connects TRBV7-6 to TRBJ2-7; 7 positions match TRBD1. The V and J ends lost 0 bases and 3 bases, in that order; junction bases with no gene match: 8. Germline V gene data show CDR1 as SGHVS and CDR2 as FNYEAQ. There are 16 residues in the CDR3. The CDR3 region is CASSLALAGGSYEQYF. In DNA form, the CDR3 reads TGTGCCAGCAGCTTAGCGCTGGCAGGGGGAAGCTACGAGCAGTACTTC.

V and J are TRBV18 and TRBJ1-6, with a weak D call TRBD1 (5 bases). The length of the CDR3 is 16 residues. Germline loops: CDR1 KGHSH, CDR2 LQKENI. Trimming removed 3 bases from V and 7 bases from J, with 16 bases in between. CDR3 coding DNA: TGTGCCAGCTCACCCGCAGACCCGGGGGTAAATTCACCCCTCCACTTT. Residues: CASSPADPGVNSPLHF. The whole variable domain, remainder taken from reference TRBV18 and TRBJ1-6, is NAGVMQNPRHLVRRRGQEARLRCSPMKGHSHVYWYRQLPEEGLKFMVYLQKENIIDESGMPKERFSAEFPKEGPSILRIQQVVRGDSAAYFCASSPADPGVNSPLHFGNGTRLTVT.

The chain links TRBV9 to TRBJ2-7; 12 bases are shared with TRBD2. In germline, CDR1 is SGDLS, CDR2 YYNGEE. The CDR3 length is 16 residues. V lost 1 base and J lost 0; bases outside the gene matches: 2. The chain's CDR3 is CASSVSLAGGSYEQYF. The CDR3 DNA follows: TGTGCCAGCAGCGTATCACTAGCGGGGGGCTCCTACGAGCAGTACTTC.

The CDR3 nucleotides read TGTGCCAGCAGCCAAGATAGGGGGAGGAACACTGAAGCTTTCTTT. This sequence encodes CASSQDRGRNTEAFF. This chain uses TRBV4-2 with TRBJ1-1, with D possibly matching TRBD1 (6 bases). CDR1 and CDR2 (germline): LGHNA, YNFKEQ. Trimming cost V 0 bases and J 1 base, with 9 bases left between them. This CDR3 comprises 15 residues.

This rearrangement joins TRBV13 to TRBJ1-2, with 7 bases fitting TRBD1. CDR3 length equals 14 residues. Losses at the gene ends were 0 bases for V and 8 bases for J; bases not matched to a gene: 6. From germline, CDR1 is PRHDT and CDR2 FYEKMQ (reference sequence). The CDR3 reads CASSLGGGAEGYTF. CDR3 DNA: TGTGCCAGCAGCTTAGGAGGGGGCGCTGAGGGCTACACCTTC.

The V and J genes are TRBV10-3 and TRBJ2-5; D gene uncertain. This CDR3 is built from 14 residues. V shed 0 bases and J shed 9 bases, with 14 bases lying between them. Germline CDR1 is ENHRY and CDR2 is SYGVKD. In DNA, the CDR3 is TGTGCCATCAGTGAGTCTTCGTGGGCTGGTGCCCAGTACTTC. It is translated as CAISESSWAGAQYF.

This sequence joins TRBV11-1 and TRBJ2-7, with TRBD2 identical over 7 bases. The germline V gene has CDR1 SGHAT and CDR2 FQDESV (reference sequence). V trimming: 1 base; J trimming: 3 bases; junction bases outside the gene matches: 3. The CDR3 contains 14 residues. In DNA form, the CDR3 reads TGTGCCAGCAGCTTAGATGGCGGGAGCTACGAGCAGTACTTC. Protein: CASSLDGGSYEQYF.

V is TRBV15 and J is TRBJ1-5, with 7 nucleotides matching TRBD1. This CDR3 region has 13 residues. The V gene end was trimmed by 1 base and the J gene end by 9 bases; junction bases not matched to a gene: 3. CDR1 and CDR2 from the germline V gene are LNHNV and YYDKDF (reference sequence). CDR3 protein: CATSRGDRRPQHF. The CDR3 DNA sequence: TGTGCCACCAGCAGAGGGGACAGACGGCCCCAGCATTTT.

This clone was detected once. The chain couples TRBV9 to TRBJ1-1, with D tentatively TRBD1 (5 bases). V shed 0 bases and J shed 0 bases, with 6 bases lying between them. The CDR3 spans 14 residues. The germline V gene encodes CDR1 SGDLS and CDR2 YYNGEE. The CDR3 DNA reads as TGTGCCAGCAGCGTAGGACAGCTGAACACTGAAGCTTTCTTT. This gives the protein CASSVGQLNTEAFF.

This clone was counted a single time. The CDR3 protein is CAWTGAGGRGRETQYF. The CDR3 region has the DNA TGTGCCTGGACTGGAGCCGGTGGGCGGGGGAGAGAGACCCAGTACTTC. The chain joins TRBV30 to TRBJ2-5, with TRBD2 identical over 7 bases. Trimming cost V 4 bases and J 4 bases; bases outside gene matches: 15. This CDR3 is built from 16 residues. CDR1 is GTSNPN and CDR2 is SVGIG in the germline V gene (reference sequence). The whole variable domain, filled in from reference TRBV30 and TRBJ2-5, reads SQTIHQWPATLVQPVGSPLSLECTVEGTSNPNLYWYRQAAGRGLQLLFYSVGIGQISSEVPQNLSASRPQDRQFILSSKKLLLSDSGFYLCAWTGAGGRGRETQYFGPGTRLLVL.

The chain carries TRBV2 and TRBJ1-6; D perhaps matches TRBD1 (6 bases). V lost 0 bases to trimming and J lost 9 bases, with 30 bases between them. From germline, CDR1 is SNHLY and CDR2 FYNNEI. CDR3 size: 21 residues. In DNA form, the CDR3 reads TGTGCCAGCAGTGAAGCCGATCGAAGATTCCGGGACATCGTAATGAGTTCACCCCTCCACTTT. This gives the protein CASSEADRRFRDIVMSSPLHF.

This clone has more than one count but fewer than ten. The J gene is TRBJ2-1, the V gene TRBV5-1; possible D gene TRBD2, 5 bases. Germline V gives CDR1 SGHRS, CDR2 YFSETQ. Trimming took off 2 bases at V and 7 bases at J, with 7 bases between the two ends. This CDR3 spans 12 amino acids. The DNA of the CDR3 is TGCGCCAGCAGCTTCGGGGATAATGAGCAGTTCTTC. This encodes CASSFGDNEQFF. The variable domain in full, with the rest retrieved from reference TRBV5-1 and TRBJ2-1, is KAGVTQTPRYLIKTRGQQVTLSCSPISGHRSVSWYQQTPGQGLQFLFEYFSETQRNKGNFPGRFSGRQFSNSRSEMNVSTLELGDSALYLCASSFGDNEQFFGPGTRLTVL.

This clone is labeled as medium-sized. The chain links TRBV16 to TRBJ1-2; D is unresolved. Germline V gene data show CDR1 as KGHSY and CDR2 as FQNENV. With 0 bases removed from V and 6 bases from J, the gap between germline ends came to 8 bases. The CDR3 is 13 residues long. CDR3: CASSQSLRDGYTF. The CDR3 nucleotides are TGTGCCAGCAGCCAATCATTACGAGATGGCTACACCTTC.

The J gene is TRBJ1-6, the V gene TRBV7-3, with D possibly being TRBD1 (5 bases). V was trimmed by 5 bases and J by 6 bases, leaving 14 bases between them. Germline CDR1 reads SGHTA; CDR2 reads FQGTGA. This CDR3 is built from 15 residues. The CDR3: CASSAVGGFNSPLHF. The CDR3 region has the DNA TGTGCCAGCAGCGCGGTGGGGGGATTTAATTCACCCCTCCACTTT. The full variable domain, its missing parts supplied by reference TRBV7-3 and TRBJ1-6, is GAGVSQTPSNKVTEKGKYVELRCDPISGHTALYWYRQSLGQGPEFLIYFQGTGAADDSGLPNDRFFAVRPEGSVSTLKIQRTERGDSAVYLCASSAVGGFNSPLHFGNGTRLTVT.

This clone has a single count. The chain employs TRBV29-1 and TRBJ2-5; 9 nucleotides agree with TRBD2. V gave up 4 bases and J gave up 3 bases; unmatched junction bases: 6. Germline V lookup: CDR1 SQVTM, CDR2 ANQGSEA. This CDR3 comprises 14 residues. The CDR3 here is CSVAPPSGEETQYF. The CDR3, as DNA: TGCAGCGTTGCCCCCCCTAGCGGGGAAGAGACCCAGTACTTC.

The CDR3 DNA sequence: TGTGCCAGCAGTGAGCAGGGCACAACGCCTCAAGAGACCCAGTACTTC. The encoded protein is CASSEQGTTPQETQYF. The rearrangement links TRBV6-1 to TRBJ2-5, with D possibly matching TRBD1 (5 bases). CDR1 MNHNS and CDR2 SASEGT come from the germline V gene. Trimming shortened V by 3 bases and J by 2 bases, and 16 bases separated the two germline ends. The CDR3 runs 16 residues.

The CDR3 DNA sequence: TGTGCCAGCAGAGCGAGCGGGGGGGTCACAGATACGCAGTATTTT. Its translation is CASRASGGVTDTQYF. The V gene is TRBV7-9, the J gene TRBJ2-3; 10 nucleotides line up with TRBD2. Germline V gene sequence: CDR1 SEHNR, CDR2 FQNEAQ (reference sequence). The junction had 5 bases not matched to a gene; V was cut back by 6 bases and J by 2 bases. The CDR3 has 15 amino acids.

CDR3 sequence reads: CASSFAGTDPKLFF. The CDR3 DNA is TGTGCCAGCAGTTTTGCCGGGACAGATCCCAAACTGTTTTTT. This chain connects TRBV7-2 to TRBJ1-4; 7 nucleotides agree with TRBD1. The germline gives CDR1 SGHTA, CDR2 FQGNSA. With 6 bases clipped from V and 11 bases from J, the junction kept 12 bases outside the gene matches. The CDR3 is made up of 14 amino acids.

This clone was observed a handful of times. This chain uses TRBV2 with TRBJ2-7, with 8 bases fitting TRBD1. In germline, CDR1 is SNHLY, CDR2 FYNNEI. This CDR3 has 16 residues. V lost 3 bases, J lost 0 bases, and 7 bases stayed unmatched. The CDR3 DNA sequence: TGTGCCAGCAGTGACCCACGGACAGGGAGCTCCTACGAGCAGTACTTC. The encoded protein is CASSDPRTGSSYEQYF.

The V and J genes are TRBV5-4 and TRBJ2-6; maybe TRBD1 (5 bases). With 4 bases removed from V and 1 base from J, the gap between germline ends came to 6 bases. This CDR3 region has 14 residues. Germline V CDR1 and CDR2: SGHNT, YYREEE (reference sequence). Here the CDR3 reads CASSQGSGANVLTF. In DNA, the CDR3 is TGTGCCAGCAGCCAGGGTTCTGGGGCCAACGTCCTGACTTTC.

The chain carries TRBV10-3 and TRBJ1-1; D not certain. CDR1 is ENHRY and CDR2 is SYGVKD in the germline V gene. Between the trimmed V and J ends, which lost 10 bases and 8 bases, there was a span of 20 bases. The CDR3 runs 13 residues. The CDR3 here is CASHEADRLEAFF. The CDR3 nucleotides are TGTGCCAGTCACGAGGCGGATCGCCTGGAAGCTTTCTTT.

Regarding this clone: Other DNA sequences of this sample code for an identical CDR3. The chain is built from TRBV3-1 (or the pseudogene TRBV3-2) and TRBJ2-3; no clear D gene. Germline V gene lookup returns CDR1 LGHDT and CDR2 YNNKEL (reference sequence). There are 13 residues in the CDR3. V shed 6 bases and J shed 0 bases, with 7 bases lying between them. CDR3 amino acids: CASRRTSTDTQYF. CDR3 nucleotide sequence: TGTGCCAGCAGGCGTACTAGCACAGATACGCAGTATTTT.